What follows are 26 T cell receptor beta chains derived from one specimen sequenced in a study of T cells in Graves' hyperthyroidism and ophthalmopathy (dated by TCRdb to between 2018 and 2021). The library came from multiplex PCR. These reads were obtained on an Illumina HiSeq 2000. Amplification of TCR beta CDR3 regions was carried out from RNA transcripts. A first-round RT-PCR of the TCR CDR3 used the HTBI primer set with the Qiagen OneStep RT-PCR kit. TCRdb reprocessed the public reads (quality trimming at Q25 with fastp, clone calling with MiXCR) and kept in-frame beta chains. Every CDR3 protein is listed once, alongside the most common genes and DNA of its rows. Recorded for this sample are some 270,000 distinct CDR3 sequences; roughly 15% of them occurred a single time. Of the sample, 6% to 8% is held by the ten largest clones. Material for sequencing was blood. The receptor set was obtained from a woman aged 25 to 45 with Graves' hyperthyroidism that later progressed to Graves' ophthalmopathy.

CDR3 sequence: CASSSGTSGYEQFF. Here the CDR3 DNA reads TGTGCCAGCAGTTCCGGGACTAGCGGGTATGAGCAGTTCTTC. This chain links TRBV28 with TRBJ2-1, with 12 nucleotides matching TRBD2. CDR1 and CDR2 from the germline V gene are MDHEN and SYDVKM. With 4 bases clipped from V and 8 bases from J, the junction kept 3 bases outside the gene matches. The CDR3 has 14 amino acids.

This clonotype was picked up many times. The chain joins TRBV18 to TRBJ2-7, with D tentatively TRBD2 (5 bases). The CDR3 contains 13 residues. V shed 3 bases and J shed 6 bases, with 12 bases lying between them. Germline values: CDR1 KGHSH, CDR2 LQKENI. CDR3 DNA sequence: TGTGCCAGCTCACCTCCGAGGGTGGGCGAGCAGTACTTC. This encodes CASSPPRVGEQYF.

The genes are TRBV4-3 and TRBJ2-1, with D perhaps given as TRBD1 or TRBD2 (5 bases each). The CDR3 runs to 16 residues. Germline loops: CDR1 LGHNA, CDR2 YSLEER. The germline V and J ends were trimmed by 0 bases and 2 bases, with 11 bases remaining between them. The CDR3 is CASSQDTWGPYNEQFF. CDR3 bases: TGCGCCAGCAGCCAAGATACCTGGGGACCCTACAATGAGCAGTTCTTC.

This clonotype has at least ten counts. One junction end disagrees with the germline gene, perhaps due to a read error. The J gene is TRBJ2-2, the V gene TRBV7-7; TRBD2 aligns across 7 bases. Germline lookup yields CDR1 SSHAT and CDR2 FNYEAQ (reference sequence). The CDR3 is 15 amino acids. CDR3 nucleotides: TGTGCTAGCAGCTTAGGCGGGAGTAACGCCGGGGAGCTGTTTTTT. Translated, it gives CASSLGGSNAGELFF.

At least ten counts were recorded for this clonotype. CDR3 bases: TGTGCCATCAGTGAATCAGTAGAACTCGAGCAGTACTTC. This encodes CAISESVELEQYF. The rearrangement joins TRBV10-3 to TRBJ2-7; D not certain. The ends were cut back, 3 bases at V and 6 bases at J, with 12 bases in the middle. The germline V gene encodes CDR1 ENHRY and CDR2 SYGVKD. CDR3 size: 13 residues.

The V gene is TRBV9, the J gene TRBJ2-3; 9 bases align to TRBD2. The V gene's germline CDR1 is SGDLS and CDR2 YYNGEE. V trimming: 3 bases; J trimming: 3 bases; junction bases outside the gene matches: 5. The CDR3 runs 15 residues. In DNA form, the CDR3 reads TGTGCCAGCAGCGGAGGTAGCGGGAGAACAGATACGCAGTATTTT. As protein: CASSGGSGRTDTQYF.

This rearrangement joins TRBV20-1 to TRBJ2-1; 11 bases are a match to TRBD2. In germline, CDR1 is DFQATT, CDR2 SNEGSKA (reference sequence). V was pared by 4 bases and J by 5 bases, with 7 bases of the junction left unmatched. The CDR3 extends over 15 amino acids. The CDR3 nucleotides are TGCAGTGCTACCCCTAGCGGGAGGTTTGACAATGAGCAGTTCTTC. It is translated as CSATPSGRFDNEQFF.

This clonotype appeared many times. The chain employs TRBV20-1 and TRBJ2-7; 8 bases map to TRBD2. With 2 bases clipped from V and 4 bases from J, the junction kept 7 bases outside the gene matches. CDR3 length: 14 amino acids. Looked up from germline, CDR1 is DFQATT and CDR2 is SNEGSKA (reference sequence). The CDR3 DNA reads TGCAGTGCTAGATATAACGGACTAGCTTACGAGCAGTACTTC. Protein sequence: CSARYNGLAYEQYF.

This clonotype was detected a few times. The chain joins TRBV2 to TRBJ2-6; possible D gene TRBD2, 6 bases. The CDR3 has 15 residues. Trimming removed 6 bases at V and 0 bases at J, with 9 bases between. Germline CDR1 SNHLY, CDR2 FYNNEI. For the CDR3, the DNA is TGTGCCAGCAGGGGACTGATCTCTGGGGCCAACGTCCTGACTTTC. Translating it yields CASRGLISGANVLTF.

V is TRBV5-1 and J is TRBJ2-3; 9 nucleotides align to TRBD2. CDR3 length: 15 residues. With 4 bases clipped from V and 1 base from J, the junction kept 4 bases outside the gene matches. CDR1 is SGHRS and CDR2 is YFSETQ in the germline V gene. The CDR3 is CASSPSGRCTDTQYF. In nucleotides, the CDR3 is TGCGCCAGCAGCCCCAGCGGGAGGTGCACAGATACGCAGTATTTT.

J is TRBJ2-7 and V is TRBV4-3, with D tentatively TRBD1 (5 bases). Trimming left V 1 base short and J 0 bases short, with 10 bases between. The CDR3 covers 15 residues. Germline V gene lookup returns CDR1 LGHNA and CDR2 YSLEER. CDR3 protein: CASSQAVGVSYEQYF. In nucleotides, the CDR3 is TGCGCCAGCAGCCAAGCCGTAGGGGTCTCCTACGAGCAGTACTTC.

The V call is TRBV5-1, the J call TRBJ2-5, with 8 bases identical to TRBD1. Germline assignment: CDR1 SGHRS and CDR2 YFSETQ. V was clipped by 0 bases and J by 0 bases; unmatched bases: 10. The CDR3 extends over 18 amino acids. Here the CDR3 DNA reads TGCGCCAGCAGCTTGGGGCCGGGACAGGAGGGCAACCAAGAGACCCAGTACTTC. Translated, it gives CASSLGPGQEGNQETQYF.

This clonotype was recorded many times. The genes are TRBV7-2 and TRBJ2-6, with 8 bases identical to TRBD2. The V and J ends lost 6 bases and 0 bases, in that order; junction bases with no gene match: 4. Germline V gene data show CDR1 as SGHTA and CDR2 as FQGNSA. The CDR3 length is 16 residues. The CDR3 coding sequence is TGTGCCAGCAGAGGGAGCGGGAGCTCTGGGGCCAACGTCCTGACTTTC. Amino acids: CASRGSGSSGANVLTF.

The sample holds many counts of this clonotype. CDR3 sequence (DNA): TGCAGTGCGAGACTAGGGCAAGGGGCGTACAATGAGCAGTTCTTC. Protein product: CSARLGQGAYNEQFF. The V and J genes are TRBV20-1 and TRBJ2-1; weak D call: TRBD2 (6 bases). Per germline, CDR1 DFQATT and CDR2 SNEGSKA (reference sequence). V was pared by 6 bases and J by 4 bases, with 19 bases between. The CDR3 covers 15 residues.

In its sample, this clonotype was seen many times. The chain carries TRBV29-1 and TRBJ1-1; D not certain. The CDR3 runs to 16 residues. V was clipped by 7 bases and J by 0 bases, with 21 bases between them. Per germline, CDR1 SQVTM and CDR2 ANQGSEA. As DNA, the CDR3 is TGCAGCGCCGAAACTGCCATCAACCCTCTGAACACTGAAGCTTTCTTT. Encoded protein: CSAETAINPLNTEAFF.

The V gene is TRBV28, the J gene TRBJ1-1; 8 bases are shared with TRBD1. This CDR3 spans 14 amino acids. Germline V gene sequence: CDR1 MDHEN, CDR2 SYDVKM. The J segment lost 7 bases and the V segment lost 2 bases, leaving 6 bases of the junction unmatched. The CDR3 spells CASSLQGAQGEAFF. DNA of the CDR3: TGTGCCAGCAGTTTACAGGGGGCGCAGGGTGAAGCTTTCTTT.

Note on this clonotype: Being one base from a much bigger clone, this may be a read error. The chain uses TRBV9 and TRBJ2-5; D possibly corresponds to TRBD2 (7 bases). Germline-derived CDR1 and CDR2 are SGDLS and YYNGEE. The CDR3 is made up of 15 amino acids. DNA of the CDR3: TGTGCCAGCAGCGTATCGGGGGGCCGTGGAGAGGCCCAGTACTTC. The encoded protein is CASSVSGGRGEAQYF.

This clonotype was found many times. The chain links TRBV28 to TRBJ2-7; 9 nucleotides align to TRBD2. Per germline, CDR1 MDHEN and CDR2 SYDVKM. Trimming took 7 bases from V and 5 from J; bases not matched to a gene: 18. CDR3 length: 17 amino acids. CDR3 residues: CASTTDVLAGAPHEQYF. CDR3 bases: TGTGCCAGCACCACGGACGTTTTAGCGGGGGCCCCCCACGAGCAGTACTTC.

This clonotype was found many times. The J gene is TRBJ2-5, the V gene TRBV28, with 11 nucleotides matching TRBD2. The V and J ends lost 7 bases and 4 bases, in that order; junction bases with no gene match: 5. The CDR3 is 14 residues long. Germline loops: CDR1 MDHEN, CDR2 SYDVKM. The CDR3 region is CASKLAGVGETQYF. The CDR3 coding sequence is TGTGCCAGCAAACTAGCGGGAGTAGGAGAGACCCAGTACTTC.

As to this clonotype: With a much larger clone just one base away, this may be a read error. V usage is TRBV3-1 and J usage is TRBJ2-7; tentative D call: TRBD2 (5 bases). Germline values: CDR1 LGHDT, CDR2 YNNKEL (reference sequence). The CDR3 contains 14 residues. CDR3 sequence: CTSSQGSVSYEQYF. The CDR3 DNA is TGTACCAGCAGCCAAGGTAGCGTTTCCTACGAGCAGTACTTC.

The CDR3 DNA reads as TGTGCCAGCAGCCAAGATCCCCTAGCGGTTCAAGAGACCCAGTACTTC. Translated, it gives CASSQDPLAVQETQYF. The chain couples TRBV3-2 to TRBJ2-5; the D call in the table, TRBD2, was not verified against the DNA. TRBV3-2 is noted as a pseudogene. CDR3 length: 16 residues.

This clonotype was counted many times. CDR3: CASILVAGPTYEQYF. The CDR3 coding sequence is TGTGCCAGCATCCTAGTAGCGGGTCCTACCTACGAGCAGTACTTC. The V call is TRBV7-2, the J call TRBJ2-7, with 7 nucleotides matching TRBD2. V was clipped by 7 bases and J by 2 bases; unmatched bases: 11. The CDR3 has 15 amino acids. Germline assignment: CDR1 SGHTA and CDR2 FQGNSA.

This clonotype was seen repeatedly, ten times or more. The chain is built from TRBV11-3 and TRBJ1-1; tentatively, D is TRBD1 (5 bases). The germline gives CDR1 SGHNT, CDR2 YENEEA. V lost 3 bases, J lost 4 bases, and 12 bases lay in between. The CDR3 is made up of 14 amino acids. For the CDR3, the DNA is TGTGCCAGCAGCTTTTCGGGGGAGAGCACTGAAGCTTTCTTT. Translation: CASSFSGESTEAFF.

The chain employs TRBV20-1 and TRBJ2-1; D is undetermined. Germline V gene lookup returns CDR1 DFQATT and CDR2 SNEGSKA (reference sequence). Trimming cost V 1 base and J 9 bases, with 7 bases left between them. This CDR3 contains 11 residues. This chain's CDR3 is CSARVLGEQFF. CDR3 sequence (DNA): TGCAGTGCTAGAGTCTTGGGTGAGCAGTTCTTC.

This clonotype has at least ten counts. The chain employs TRBV27 and TRBJ1-6; D call uncertain. Germline values: CDR1 MNHEY, CDR2 SMNVEV (reference sequence). Trimming removed 5 bases at V and 6 bases at J, with 2 bases between. This CDR3 is 11 amino acids long. Here the CDR3 DNA reads TGTGCCAGCAGTGCTAATTCACCCCTCCACTTT. Translated, it gives CASSANSPLHF.

The chain combines TRBV5-5 with TRBJ1-3, with TRBD1 as a possible D gene (5 bases). Trimming pared 0 bases from V and 0 bases from J, leaving 10 bases between. The CDR3 covers 16 residues. CDR1 SGHKS and CDR2 YYEKEE come from the germline V gene (reference sequence). The CDR3 DNA reads TGTGCCAGCAGCTTGGAGGGGTTAAACTCTGGAAACACCATATATTTT. Protein product: CASSLEGLNSGNTIYF.